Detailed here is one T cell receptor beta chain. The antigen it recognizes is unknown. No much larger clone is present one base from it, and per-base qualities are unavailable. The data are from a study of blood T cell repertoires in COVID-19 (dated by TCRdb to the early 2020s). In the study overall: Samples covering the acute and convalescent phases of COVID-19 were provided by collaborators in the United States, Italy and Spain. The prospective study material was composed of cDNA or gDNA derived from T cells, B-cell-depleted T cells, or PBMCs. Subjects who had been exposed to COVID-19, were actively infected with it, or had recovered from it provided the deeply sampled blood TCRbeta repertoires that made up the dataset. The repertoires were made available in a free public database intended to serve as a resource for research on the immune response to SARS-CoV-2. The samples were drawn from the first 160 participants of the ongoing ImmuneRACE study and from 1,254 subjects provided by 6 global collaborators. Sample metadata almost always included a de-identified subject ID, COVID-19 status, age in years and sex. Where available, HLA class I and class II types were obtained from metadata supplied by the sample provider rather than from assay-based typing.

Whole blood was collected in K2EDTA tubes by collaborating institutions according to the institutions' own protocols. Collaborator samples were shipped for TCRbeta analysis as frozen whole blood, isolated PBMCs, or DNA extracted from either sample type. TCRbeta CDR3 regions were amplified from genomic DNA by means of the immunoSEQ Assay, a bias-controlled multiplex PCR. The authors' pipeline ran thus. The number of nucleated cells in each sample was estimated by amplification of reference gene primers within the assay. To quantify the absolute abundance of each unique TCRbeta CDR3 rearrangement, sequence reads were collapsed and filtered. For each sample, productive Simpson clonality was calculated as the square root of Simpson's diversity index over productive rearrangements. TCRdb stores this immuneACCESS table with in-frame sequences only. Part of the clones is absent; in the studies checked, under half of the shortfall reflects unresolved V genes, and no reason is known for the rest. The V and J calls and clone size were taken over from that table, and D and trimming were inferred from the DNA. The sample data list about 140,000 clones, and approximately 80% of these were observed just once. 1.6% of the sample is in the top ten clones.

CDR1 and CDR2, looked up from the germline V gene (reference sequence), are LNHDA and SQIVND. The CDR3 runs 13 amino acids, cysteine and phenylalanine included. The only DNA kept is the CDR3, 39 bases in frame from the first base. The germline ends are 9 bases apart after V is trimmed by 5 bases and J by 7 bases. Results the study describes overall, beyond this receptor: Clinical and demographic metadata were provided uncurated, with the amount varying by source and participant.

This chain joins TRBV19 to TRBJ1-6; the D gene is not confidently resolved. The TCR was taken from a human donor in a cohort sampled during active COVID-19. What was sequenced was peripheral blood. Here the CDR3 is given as CASSQSGNSPLHF. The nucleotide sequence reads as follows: TGTGCCAGTAGTCAGAGCGGGAATTCACCCCTCCACTTT.